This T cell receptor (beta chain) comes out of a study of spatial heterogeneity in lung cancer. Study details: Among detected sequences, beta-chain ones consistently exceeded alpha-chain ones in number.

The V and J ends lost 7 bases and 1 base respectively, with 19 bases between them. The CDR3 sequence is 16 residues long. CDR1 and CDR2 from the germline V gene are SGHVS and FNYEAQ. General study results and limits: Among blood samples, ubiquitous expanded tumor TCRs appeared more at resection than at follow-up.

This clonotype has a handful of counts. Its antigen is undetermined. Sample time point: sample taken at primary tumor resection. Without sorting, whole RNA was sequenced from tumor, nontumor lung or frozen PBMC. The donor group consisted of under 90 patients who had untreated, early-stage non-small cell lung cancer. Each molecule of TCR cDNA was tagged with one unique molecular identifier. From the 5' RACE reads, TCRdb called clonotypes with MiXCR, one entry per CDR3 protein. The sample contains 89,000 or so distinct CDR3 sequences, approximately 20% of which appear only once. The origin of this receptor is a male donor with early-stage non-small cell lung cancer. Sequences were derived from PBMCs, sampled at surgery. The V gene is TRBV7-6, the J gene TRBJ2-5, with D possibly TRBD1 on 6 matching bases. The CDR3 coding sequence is TGTGCCAGCACCTACTTACTGGGGGCGATCCAAGAGACCCAGTACTTC. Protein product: CASTYLLGAIQETQYF.